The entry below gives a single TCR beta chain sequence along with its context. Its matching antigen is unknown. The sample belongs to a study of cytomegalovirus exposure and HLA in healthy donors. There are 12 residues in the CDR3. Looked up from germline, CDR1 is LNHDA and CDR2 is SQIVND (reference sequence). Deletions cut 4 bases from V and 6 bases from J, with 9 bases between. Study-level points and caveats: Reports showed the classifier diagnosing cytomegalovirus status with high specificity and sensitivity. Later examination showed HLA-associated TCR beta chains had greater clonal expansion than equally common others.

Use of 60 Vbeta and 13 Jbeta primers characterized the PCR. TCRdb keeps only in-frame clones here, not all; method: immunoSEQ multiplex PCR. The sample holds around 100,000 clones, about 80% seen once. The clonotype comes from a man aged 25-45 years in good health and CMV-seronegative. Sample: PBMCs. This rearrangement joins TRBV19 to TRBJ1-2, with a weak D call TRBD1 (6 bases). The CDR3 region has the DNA TGTGCCAGTAGTAGGACAGCCGATGGCTACACCTTC. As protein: CASSRTADGYTF.